Below, 5 T cell receptor beta chains from the same sample are listed, as sequenced in a study of blood T cell repertoires in COVID-19. The data were produced by immunoSEQ multiplex PCR, yet TCRdb's version contains in-frame clones alone and is incomplete. The sample carries around 290,000 clones, approximately 85% recorded once. The specimen was PBMCs or T cells enriched from blood (not recorded which). These TCRs come from a woman in her 30s who had recovered from COVID-19.

This sequence joins TRBV28 and TRBJ1-5; 10 nucleotides match TRBD1. This CDR3 has 17 residues. Germline V gene sequence: CDR1 MDHEN, CDR2 SYDVKM. V gave up 10 bases and J gave up 8 bases; unmatched junction bases: 20. The chain's CDR3 is CATGRGGDRGLRKPQHF. Here the CDR3 DNA reads TGTGCCACCGGCCGGGGAGGAGACAGGGGGCTTCGTAAGCCCCAGCATTTT.

The chain couples TRBV28 to TRBJ2-2; 7 nucleotides match TRBD2. This CDR3 contains 16 residues. Per the germline V gene, CDR1 is MDHEN and CDR2 is SYDVKM. After removal of 3 bases from V and 7 bases from J, the junction contained 11 bases not matched to a gene. The CDR3 is CASSFGGEAEGGELFF. In nucleotides, the CDR3 is TGTGCCAGCAGTTTTGGGGGGGAGGCGGAAGGCGGGGAGCTGTTTTTT.

The table lists this clone with many counts. This chain links TRBV4-1 with TRBJ2-6, with D perhaps matching TRBD2 (6 bases). The germline CDR1 and CDR2 sequences are MGHRA and YSYEKL. The CDR3 is 16 amino acids. The ends were cut back, 0 bases at V and 2 bases at J, with 8 bases in the middle. CDR3 residues: CASSQERGTGANVLTF. CDR3 bases: TGCGCCAGCAGCCAAGAGCGGGGCACTGGGGCCAACGTCCTGACTTTC.

The chain has TRBV5-1 and TRBJ1-5; the match to TRBD1 covers 9 bases. The CDR3 is 15 amino acids. Germline lookup yields CDR1 SGHRS and CDR2 YFSETQ. Trimming cost V 4 bases and J 4 bases; bases outside gene matches: 6. CDR3 region: CASSAGQGINQPQHF. The CDR3 nucleotides read TGCGCCAGCAGCGCGGGACAGGGAATTAATCAGCCCCAGCATTTT.

The chain couples TRBV5-8 to TRBJ1-2, with D possibly matching TRBD1 (5 bases). This CDR3 has 13 residues. The germline V gene encodes CDR1 SGHTS and CDR2 YDEGEE. The V gene lost 5 bases and the J gene lost 4 bases, with 12 bases spanning the gap. In DNA form, the CDR3 reads TGTGCCAGCAGACAAGGCGGGGGCTATGGCTACACCTTC. Its protein product is CASRQGGGYGYTF.